These T cell receptor beta chains were read from a single sample in a study of PD-L1 blockade in urothelial cancer. The protocol was immunoSEQ multiplex PCR, while the TCRdb copy is restricted to in-frame clones and leaves out a portion. In the table there are 45,000 or so clones, approximately 78% of which are singletons. The sample in question was PBMCs, obtained around atezolizumab (anti-PD-L1) treatment. Receptor source: a man aged 45-65 years with urothelial cancer. Each CDR3 is given with its conserved first and last residue. Fields, in order: CDR3 protein, V gene, CDR3 length, D gene. D genes are given only for firm matches.

CDR3: CASSLVAGNYGYTF
V: TRBV5-1
length: 14
D: NA

CDR3: CASSSAGVERNTEAFF
V: TRBV28
length: 16
D: NA

CDR3: CASSSFRGSGGNTIYF
V: TRBV7-2
length: 16
D: NA

CDR3: CASSSLAGGARDTQYF
V: TRBV7-3
length: 16
D: TRBD2

CDR3: CASSIGGGGGTDTQYF
V: TRBV19
length: 16
D: TRBD2

CDR3: CASSQGQRWSYEQYF
V: TRBV4-2
length: 15
D: NA

CDR3: CSVRGGHPGNTIYF
V: TRBV29-1
length: 14
D: NA

CDR3: CASSPTPGIQETQYF
V: TRBV5-5
length: 15
D: NA

CDR3: CASSQGPGQGVTQYF
V: TRBV4-1
length: 15
D: TRBD1

CDR3: CASSSTGGAYEQYF
V: TRBV11-2
length: 14
D: TRBD1

CDR3: CASSEQVGSNQPQHF
V: TRBV2
length: 15
D: NA